This TCR beta chain was obtained from a study of T-cell memory formation after mild COVID-19. TCRdb passed the 5' RACE reads through MiXCR, listing each CDR3 protein once. The sample records about 400,000 distinct CDR3 sequences, about a sixth being singletons. The sequencing sample was made of PBMCs or a T cell subset sorted from them (not recorded which). The receptor was isolated from a man between 18 and 35 years old who had mild COVID-19 (a few samples of this study predate the infection). Cell type and time point are not known.

CDR3 sequence reads: CASSLVQGGKFEQYF. Here the CDR3 DNA reads TGTGCCAGCAGCTTAGTACAGGGGGGGAAATTCGAGCAGTACTTC. The chain couples TRBV7-2 to TRBJ2-7, with a tentative D call TRBD1 (8 bases). Germline V gene data show CDR1 as SGHTA and CDR2 as FQGNSA. With 1 base removed from V and 6 bases from J, the gap between germline ends came to 16 bases. The CDR3 has 15 amino acids.